This TCR beta chain was recovered during a study of T cells in Graves' hyperthyroidism and ophthalmopathy. Patients aged 18 to 65 with hyperthyroidism were newly diagnosed, with duration under 2 months. It was RNA transcripts that yielded the amplified TCR beta CDR3 regions. HTBI primers drove first-round RT-PCR of the TCR CDR3. TCRdb analysed the multiplex PCR reads with MiXCR anew, one entry per CDR3 protein. The table lists 370,000 or so distinct CDR3 sequences, 25% of them singletons. V shed 1 base, J shed 1 base, and the junction held 2 bases outside the gene matches. The CDR3 runs to 16 residues. Germline assignment: CDR1 MNHEY and CDR2 SMNVEV (reference sequence).

The sequenced sample consisted of blood. This receptor was taken from a man between 50 and 59 years old with Graves' hyperthyroidism. The chain recombines TRBV27 with TRBJ2-3, with 10 bases aligning to TRBD2. CDR3 bases: TGTGCCAGCAGTTTATGGCTAGCGGGGGGCACAGATACGCAGTATTTT. Encoded protein: CASSLWLAGGTDTQYF.